Each of the 24 T cell receptor beta chains below was sequenced from the same sample in a study of cytomegalovirus exposure and HLA in healthy donors. PCR used 60 Vbeta primers and 13 Jbeta primers. Produced via immunoSEQ multiplex PCR; TCRdb's table is partial and in-frame only. The table shows around 180,000 clones, with around 81% occurring only once. Sequenced: PBMCs. The receptor source for this set is a man aged 40-55 years in good health and CMV-seronegative.

V gene TRBV9 combines with J gene TRBJ1-1; TRBD1 is a possible D gene (5 bases). Trimming took 0 bases from V and 2 from J, leaving 14 bases between them. The CDR3 has 16 residues. CDR1 is SGDLS, CDR2 YYNGEE, per germline. The CDR3 bases are TGTGCCAGCAGCGTAGATTGGGGCGTCTCCAACACTGAAGCTTTCTTT. It specifies CASSVDWGVSNTEAFF.

The count of this clone is one. V and J are TRBV19 and TRBJ2-7; 7 bases map to TRBD1. The CDR3 loop spans 13 amino acids. V lost 7 bases to trimming and J lost 6 bases; unmatched junction nucleotides: 9. Germline values: CDR1 LNHDA, CDR2 SQIVND (reference sequence). The CDR3 DNA sequence: TGTGCCAGTACCCCAACAGGGGTTGGCGAGCAGTACTTC. Its translation: CASTPTGVGEQYF.

This sequence joins TRBV7-7 and TRBJ2-7; the match to TRBD2 covers 13 bases. Germline-derived CDR1 and CDR2 are SSHAT and FNYEAQ (reference sequence). V gave up 5 bases and J gave up 2 bases; unmatched junction bases: 6. The CDR3 sequence is 16 residues long. The DNA for the CDR3 is TGTGCCAGCAGCCCGGGACTAGCGGGAAATACCTACGAGCAGTACTTC. Amino acid sequence: CASSPGLAGNTYEQYF.

This clone has a single count. V is TRBV11-2 and J is TRBJ1-2; possibly TRBD1 for D (6 bases). The CDR3 spans 14 residues. The V end was cut by 7 bases, the J end by 6 bases, with 18 bases between. Germline lookup yields CDR1 SGHAT and CDR2 FQNNGV. The CDR3 sequence is CASTLTRGGNGYTF. CDR3 bases: TGTGCCAGCACCCTAACGAGAGGGGGAAATGGCTACACCTTC.

V and J are TRBV9 and TRBJ1-2, with D maybe TRBD1 (5 bases). This CDR3 spans 14 amino acids. Germline values: CDR1 SGDLS, CDR2 YYNGEE. Trimming shortened V by 0 bases and J by 7 bases, and 13 bases separated the two germline ends. CDR3: CASSVEMGEAGYTF. In DNA, the CDR3 is TGTGCCAGCAGCGTAGAGATGGGGGAGGCTGGCTACACCTTC.

This chain connects TRBV5-1 to TRBJ1-4; 8 bases match TRBD1. The CDR3 has 14 amino acids. Trimming took 4 bases from V and 5 from J; bases not matched to a gene: 4. CDR1 and CDR2 (germline): SGHRS, YFSETQ. This chain's CDR3 is CASSPGQENEKLFF. The CDR3 DNA is TGCGCCAGCAGCCCGGGACAGGAGAATGAAAAACTGTTTTTT.

A few counts support this clone. The chain links TRBV7-3 to TRBJ2-1; D uncertain. V lost 8 bases and J 6 bases, leaving 8 bases between the germline ends. This CDR3 contains 11 residues. The germline CDR1 and CDR2 sequences are SGHTA and FQGTGA. The CDR3 DNA reads TGTGCCAGCGGTAGTAGCAATGAGCAGTTCTTC. Translating it yields CASGSSNEQFF. Complete variable domain (other parts from reference TRBV7-3 and TRBJ2-1): GAGVSQTPSNKVTEKGKYVELRCDPISGHTALYWYRQSLGQGPEFLIYFQGTGAADDSGLPNDRFFAVRPEGSVSTLKIQRTERGDSAVYLCASGSSNEQFFGPGTRLTVL.

This clone was counted between two and nine times. The chain joins TRBV14 to TRBJ1-1, with TRBD1 as a possible D gene (5 bases). This CDR3 is 14 amino acids long. CDR1 and CDR2 from the germline V gene are SGHDN and FVKESK. V dropped 2 bases and J dropped 1 base, with 8 bases sitting between them. CDR3 DNA sequence: TGTGCCAGCAGCCAACCAGGGCAGAACACTGAAGCTTTCTTT. It codes for CASSQPGQNTEAFF.

V and J are TRBV5-4 and TRBJ2-1; 8 nucleotides agree with TRBD2. CDR1 is SGHNT and CDR2 is YYREEE in the germline V gene (reference sequence). J lost 3 bases, V lost 4 bases, and 9 bases had no gene match. This CDR3 is 16 amino acids long. CDR3 sequence: CASSPRLAGGYNEQFF. CDR3 coding DNA: TGTGCCAGCAGCCCCCGGTTGGCGGGGGGCTACAATGAGCAGTTCTTC.

The V and J genes are TRBV7-9 and TRBJ2-2, with D hard to call. Germline values: CDR1 SEHNR, CDR2 FQNEAQ (reference sequence). V gave up 4 bases and J gave up 0 bases, with 6 bases separating them. There are 14 residues in the CDR3. The CDR3 DNA sequence: TGTGCCAGCAGCTACGGGTCGAACACCGGGGAGCTGTTTTTT. This encodes CASSYGSNTGELFF.

The chain joins TRBV7-9 to TRBJ1-2, with 8 bases matching TRBD1. Losses at the gene ends were 6 bases for V and 8 bases for J; bases not matched to a gene: 11. Looked up from germline, CDR1 is SEHNR and CDR2 is FQNEAQ (reference sequence). The CDR3 contains 14 residues. DNA of the CDR3: TGTGCCAGCAGACTTAACAAAGGACAGGGAGGCTACACCTTC. Protein product: CASRLNKGQGGYTF. Full variable domain (remainder filled in from reference TRBV7-9 and TRBJ1-2): DTGVSQNPRHKITKRGQNVTFRCDPISEHNRLYWYRQTLGQGPEFLTYFQNEAQLEKSRLLSDRFSAERPKGSFSTLEIQRTEQGDSAMYLCASRLNKGQGGYTFGSGTRLTVV.

This clone occurred a few times. The chain couples TRBV19 to TRBJ1-1, with TRBD1 matching 8 bases. After removal of 7 bases from V and 4 bases from J, the junction contained 5 bases not matched to a gene. The CDR3 is 13 residues long. Germline V gene data show CDR1 as LNHDA and CDR2 as SQIVND (reference sequence). The CDR3 reads CASIDRGRTEAFF. Written as DNA, the CDR3 is TGTGCCAGTATAGACAGGGGACGCACTGAAGCTTTCTTT.

The chain carries TRBV15 and TRBJ2-2; D is perhaps TRBD2 (5 bases). The CDR3 runs 14 residues. V lost 3 bases and J lost 7, with 12 bases in between. Germline assignment: CDR1 LNHNV and CDR2 YYDKDF (reference sequence). CDR3 residues: CATSRETAGGELFF. CDR3 DNA sequence: TGTGCCACCAGCAGGGAGACCGCGGGCGGGGAGCTGTTTTTT.

This clone came up once. J is TRBJ2-5 and V is TRBV10-3, with TRBD2 matching 7 bases. The CDR3 is made up of 14 amino acids. The germline gives CDR1 ENHRY, CDR2 SYGVKD. V gave up 2 bases and J gave up 5 bases; unmatched junction bases: 5. CDR3 in amino acids: CAISEVGGPETQYF. CDR3 nucleotides: TGTGCCATCAGTGAGGTGGGAGGGCCGGAGACCCAGTACTTC.

This chain connects TRBV5-1 to TRBJ2-7; TRBD1 matches at 10 bases. CDR1 SGHRS and CDR2 YFSETQ come from the germline V gene. The CDR3 totals 15 residues. V trimming: 5 bases; J trimming: 0 bases; junction bases outside the gene matches: 5. The CDR3 sequence: CASRPDRGFSYEQYF. The CDR3 bases are TGCGCCAGCAGACCGGACAGGGGGTTCTCCTACGAGCAGTACTTC.

This clone was detected only a few times. This chain links TRBV7-9 with TRBJ1-6, with D perhaps matching TRBD1 (5 bases). The CDR3 is 14 residues long. Germline loops: CDR1 SEHNR, CDR2 FQNEAQ (reference sequence). The ends were cut back, 4 bases at V and 9 bases at J, with 13 bases in the middle. The DNA of the CDR3 is TGTGCCAGCAGCTCAGGGCAGGTTGGTTCACCCCTCCACTTT. This translates into CASSSGQVGSPLHF.

The chain employs TRBV5-1 and TRBJ1-4; 9 positions agree with TRBD1. Germline values: CDR1 SGHRS, CDR2 YFSETQ. The CDR3 has 17 residues. J gave up 3 bases and V 0 bases, and 6 bases lay outside the gene matches. CDR3 residues: CASSLAPGQGSNEKLFF. CDR3 bases: TGCGCCAGCAGCTTGGCACCAGGACAGGGGTCTAATGAAAAACTGTTTTTT.

The chain carries TRBV27 and TRBJ2-7, with D maybe TRBD1 (5 bases). Germline loops: CDR1 MNHEY, CDR2 SMNVEV (reference sequence). Trimming shortened V by 7 bases and J by 2 bases, and 18 bases separated the two germline ends. The CDR3 runs 15 residues. The chain's CDR3 is CASTKVLGPTYEQYF. The CDR3, as DNA: TGTGCCAGCACCAAAGTCTTGGGGCCGACCTACGAGCAGTACTTC.

This chain connects TRBV10-3 to TRBJ2-3; 8 bases align to TRBD1. The CDR3 extends over 14 amino acids. V lost 7 bases to trimming and J lost 0 bases; unmatched junction nucleotides: 3. Germline lookup yields CDR1 ENHRY and CDR2 SYGVKD. The CDR3 DNA reads TGTGCCATCACCGGACAGGGAAGCACAGATACGCAGTATTTT. Amino acids: CAITGQGSTDTQYF.

This chain uses TRBV6-5 with TRBJ1-1, with D possibly matching TRBD1 (5 bases). The CDR3 is 13 residues long. The V end was cut by 5 bases, the J end by 0 bases, with 7 bases between. The germline V gene encodes CDR1 MNHEY and CDR2 SVGAGI. The CDR3 loop is CASSKTVNTEAFF. The CDR3 DNA is TGTGCCAGCAGTAAGACAGTGAACACTGAAGCTTTCTTT.

The chain employs TRBV11-2 and TRBJ2-7, with 7 bases lining up with TRBD2. After removal of 3 bases from V and 2 bases from J, the junction contained 10 bases not matched to a gene. The V gene's germline CDR1 is SGHAT and CDR2 FQNNGV. The CDR3 runs to 16 residues. DNA for the CDR3: TGTGCCAGCAGCTTCCGAGCGGGGATTTACCCCTACGAGCAGTACTTC. Its translation: CASSFRAGIYPYEQYF.

The chain joins TRBV9 to TRBJ2-2; D call uncertain. There are 17 residues in the CDR3. Germline-derived CDR1 and CDR2 are SGDLS and YYNGEE. The germline V and J ends were trimmed by 0 bases and 3 bases, with 15 bases remaining between them. The chain's CDR3 is CASSVEISPGDTGELFF. The CDR3 region has the DNA TGTGCCAGCAGCGTAGAAATCTCGCCAGGCGACACCGGGGAGCTGTTTTTT.

V gene TRBV10-1 combines with J gene TRBJ2-2, with unresolved D. Germline assignment: CDR1 WNHNN and CDR2 SYGVQD (reference sequence). Trimming left V 7 bases short and J 7 bases short, with 13 bases between. CDR3 size: 13 residues. CDR3 sequence reads: CASMAVLGGELFF. CDR3 DNA: TGCGCCAGCATGGCAGTGCTTGGCGGGGAGCTGTTTTTT.

The chain recombines TRBV27 with TRBJ1-2, with D maybe TRBD1 (5 bases). The length of the CDR3 is 13 residues. Trimming pared 6 bases from V and 7 bases from J, leaving 15 bases between. Germline V CDR1 and CDR2: MNHEY, SMNVEV (reference sequence). CDR3 amino acids: CASRETAGGGYTF. The CDR3 bases are TGTGCCAGCAGAGAAACAGCCGGGGGTGGCTACACCTTC.